This T cell receptor (beta chain) appears in the sequencing data of a study of beta chain features in type 1 diabetes. Study-wide background: In all, around 100,000,000 sorted cells from all samples were analyzed. Whole-study results and caveats: Overrepresentation of cells with high TCR expression could result from cDNA sequencing. For Type 1 diabetes patients, all four CD4+ subsets carried TCRB CDR3s that were moderately but significantly shorter.

This clone was seen a handful of times. No antigen is known for it. Central memory, naive, regulatory and stem cell-like memory CD4+ cells were sorted by CD45RO/CCR7/CD25/CD127/CD95/CD27. Expressed TCRB transcripts were sequenced, since all the RNA that had been isolated was reverse transcribed. Produced via immunoSEQ multiplex PCR; TCRdb's table is partial and in-frame only. The table has about 140,000 clones, 10% to 15% seen once. The germline V gene has CDR1 MGHRA and CDR2 YSYEKL. This CDR3 has 19 residues. The V and J ends lost 3 bases and 3 bases, in that order; junction bases with no gene match: 14.

This clonotype originated in a man in his late teens or twenties with type 1 diabetes. The sample comprised central memory CD4+ T cells from blood. This rearrangement joins TRBV4-1 to TRBJ2-3, with TRBD2 matching 11 bases. The CDR3 nucleotides read TGCGCCAGCAGCCACCTAGAGCCTCTAGCGGGGGGTCAAACAGATACGCAGTATTTT. Its translation: CASSHLEPLAGGQTDTQYF.